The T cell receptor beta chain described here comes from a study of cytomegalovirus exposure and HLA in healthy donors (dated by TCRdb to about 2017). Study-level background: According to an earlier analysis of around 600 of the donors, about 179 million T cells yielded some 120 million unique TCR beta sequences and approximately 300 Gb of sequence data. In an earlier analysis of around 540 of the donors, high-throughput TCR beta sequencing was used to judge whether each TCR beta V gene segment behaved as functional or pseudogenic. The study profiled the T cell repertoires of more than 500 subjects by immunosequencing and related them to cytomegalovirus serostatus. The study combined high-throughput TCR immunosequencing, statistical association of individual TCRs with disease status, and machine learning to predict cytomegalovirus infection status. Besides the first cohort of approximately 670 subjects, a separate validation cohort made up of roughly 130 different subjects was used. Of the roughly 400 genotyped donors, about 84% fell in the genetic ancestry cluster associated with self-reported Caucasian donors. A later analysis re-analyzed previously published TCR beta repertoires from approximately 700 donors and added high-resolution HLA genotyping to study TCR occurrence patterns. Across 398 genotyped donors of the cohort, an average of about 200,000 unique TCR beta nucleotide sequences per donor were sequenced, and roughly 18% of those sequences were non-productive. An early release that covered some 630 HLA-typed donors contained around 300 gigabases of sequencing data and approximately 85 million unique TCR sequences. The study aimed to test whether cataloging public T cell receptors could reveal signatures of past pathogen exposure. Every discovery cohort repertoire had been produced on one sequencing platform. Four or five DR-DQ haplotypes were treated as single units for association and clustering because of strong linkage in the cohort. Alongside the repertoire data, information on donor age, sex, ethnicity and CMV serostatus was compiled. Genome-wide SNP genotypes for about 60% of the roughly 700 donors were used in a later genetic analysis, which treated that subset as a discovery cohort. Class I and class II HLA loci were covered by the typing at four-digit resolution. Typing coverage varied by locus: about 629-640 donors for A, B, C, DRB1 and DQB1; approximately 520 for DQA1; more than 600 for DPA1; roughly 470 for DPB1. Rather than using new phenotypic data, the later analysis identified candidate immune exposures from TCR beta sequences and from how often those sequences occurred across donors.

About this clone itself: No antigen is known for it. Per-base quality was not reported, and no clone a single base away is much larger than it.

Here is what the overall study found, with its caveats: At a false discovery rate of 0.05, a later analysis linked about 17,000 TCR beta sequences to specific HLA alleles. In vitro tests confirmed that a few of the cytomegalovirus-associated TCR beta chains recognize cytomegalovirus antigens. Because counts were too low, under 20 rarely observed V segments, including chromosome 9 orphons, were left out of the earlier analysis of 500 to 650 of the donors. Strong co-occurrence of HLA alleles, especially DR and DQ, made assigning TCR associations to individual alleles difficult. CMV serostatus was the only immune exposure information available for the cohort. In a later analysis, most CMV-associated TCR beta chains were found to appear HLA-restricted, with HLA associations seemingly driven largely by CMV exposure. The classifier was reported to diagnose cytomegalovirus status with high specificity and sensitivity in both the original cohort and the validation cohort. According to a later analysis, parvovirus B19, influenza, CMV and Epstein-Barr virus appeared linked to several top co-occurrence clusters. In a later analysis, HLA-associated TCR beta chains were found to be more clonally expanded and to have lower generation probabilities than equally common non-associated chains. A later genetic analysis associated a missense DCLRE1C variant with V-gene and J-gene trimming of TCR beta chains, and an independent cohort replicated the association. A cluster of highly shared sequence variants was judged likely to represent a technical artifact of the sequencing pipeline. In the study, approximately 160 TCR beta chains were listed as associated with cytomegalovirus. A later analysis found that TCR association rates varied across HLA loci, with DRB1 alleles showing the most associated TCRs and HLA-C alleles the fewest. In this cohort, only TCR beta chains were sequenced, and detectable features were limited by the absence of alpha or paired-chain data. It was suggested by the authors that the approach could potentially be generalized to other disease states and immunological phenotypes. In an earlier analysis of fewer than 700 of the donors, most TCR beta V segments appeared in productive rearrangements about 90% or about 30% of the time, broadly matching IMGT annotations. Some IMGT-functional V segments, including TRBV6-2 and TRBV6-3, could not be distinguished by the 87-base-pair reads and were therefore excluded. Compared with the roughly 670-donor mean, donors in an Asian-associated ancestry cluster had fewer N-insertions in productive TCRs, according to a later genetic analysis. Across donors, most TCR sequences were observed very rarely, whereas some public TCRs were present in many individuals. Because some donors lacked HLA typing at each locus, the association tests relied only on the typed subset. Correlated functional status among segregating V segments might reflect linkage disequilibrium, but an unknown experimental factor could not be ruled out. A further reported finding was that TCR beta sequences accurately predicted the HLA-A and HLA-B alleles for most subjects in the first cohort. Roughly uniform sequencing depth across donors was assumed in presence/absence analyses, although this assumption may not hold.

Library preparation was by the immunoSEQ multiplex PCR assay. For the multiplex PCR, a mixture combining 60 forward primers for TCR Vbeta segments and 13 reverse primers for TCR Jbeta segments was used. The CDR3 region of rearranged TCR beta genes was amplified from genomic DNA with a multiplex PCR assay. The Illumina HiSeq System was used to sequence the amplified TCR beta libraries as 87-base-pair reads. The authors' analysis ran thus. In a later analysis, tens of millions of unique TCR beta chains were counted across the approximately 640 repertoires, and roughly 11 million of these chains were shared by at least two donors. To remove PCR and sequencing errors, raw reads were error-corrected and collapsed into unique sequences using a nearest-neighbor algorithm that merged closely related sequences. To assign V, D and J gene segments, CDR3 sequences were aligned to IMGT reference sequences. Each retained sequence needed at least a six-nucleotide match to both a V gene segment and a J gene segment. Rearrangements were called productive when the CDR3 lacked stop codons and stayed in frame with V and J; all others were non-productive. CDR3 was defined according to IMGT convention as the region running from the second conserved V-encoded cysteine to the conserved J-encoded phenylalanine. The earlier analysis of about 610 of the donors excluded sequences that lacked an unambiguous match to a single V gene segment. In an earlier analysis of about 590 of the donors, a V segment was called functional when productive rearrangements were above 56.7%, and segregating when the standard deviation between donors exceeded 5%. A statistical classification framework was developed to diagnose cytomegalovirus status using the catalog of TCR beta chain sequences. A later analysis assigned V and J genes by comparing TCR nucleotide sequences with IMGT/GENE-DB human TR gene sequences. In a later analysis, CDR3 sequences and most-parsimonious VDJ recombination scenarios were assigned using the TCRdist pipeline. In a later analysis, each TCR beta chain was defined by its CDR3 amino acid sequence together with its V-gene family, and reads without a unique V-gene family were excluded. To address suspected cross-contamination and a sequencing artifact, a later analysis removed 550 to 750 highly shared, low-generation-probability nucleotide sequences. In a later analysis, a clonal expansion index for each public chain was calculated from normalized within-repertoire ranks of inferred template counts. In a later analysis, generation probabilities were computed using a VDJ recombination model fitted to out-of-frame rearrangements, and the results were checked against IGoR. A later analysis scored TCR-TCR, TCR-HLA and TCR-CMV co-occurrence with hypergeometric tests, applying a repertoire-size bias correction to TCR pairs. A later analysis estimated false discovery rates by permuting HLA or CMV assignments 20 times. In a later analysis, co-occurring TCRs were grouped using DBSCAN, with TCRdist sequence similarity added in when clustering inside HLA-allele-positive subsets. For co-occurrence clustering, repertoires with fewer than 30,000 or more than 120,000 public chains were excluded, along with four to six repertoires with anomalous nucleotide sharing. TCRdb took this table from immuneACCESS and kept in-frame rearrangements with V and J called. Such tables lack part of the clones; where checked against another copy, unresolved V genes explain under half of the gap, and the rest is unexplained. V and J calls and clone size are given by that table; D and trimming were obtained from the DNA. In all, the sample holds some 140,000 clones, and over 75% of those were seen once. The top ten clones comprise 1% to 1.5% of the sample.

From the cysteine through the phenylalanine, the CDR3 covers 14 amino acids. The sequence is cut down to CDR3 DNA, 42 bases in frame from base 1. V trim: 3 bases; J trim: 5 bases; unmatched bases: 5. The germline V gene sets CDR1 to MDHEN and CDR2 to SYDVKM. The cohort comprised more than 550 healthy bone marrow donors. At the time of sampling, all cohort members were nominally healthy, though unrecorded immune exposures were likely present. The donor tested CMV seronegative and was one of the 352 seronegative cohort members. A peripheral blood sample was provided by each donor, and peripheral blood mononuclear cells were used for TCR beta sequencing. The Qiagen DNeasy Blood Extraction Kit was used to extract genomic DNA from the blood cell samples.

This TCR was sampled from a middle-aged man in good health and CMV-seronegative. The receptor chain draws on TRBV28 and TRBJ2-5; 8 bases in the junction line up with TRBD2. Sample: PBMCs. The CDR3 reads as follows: CASSFASGRETQYF. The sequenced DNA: TGTGCCAGCAGTTTTGCTAGCGGGCGGGAGACCCAGTACTTC. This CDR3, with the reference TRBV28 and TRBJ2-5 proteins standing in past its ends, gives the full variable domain DVKVTQSSRYLVKRTGEKVFLECVQDMDHENMFWYRQDPGLGLRLIYFSYDVKMKEKGDIPEGYSVSREKKERFSLILESASTNQTSMYLCASSFASGRETQYFGPGTRLLVL.